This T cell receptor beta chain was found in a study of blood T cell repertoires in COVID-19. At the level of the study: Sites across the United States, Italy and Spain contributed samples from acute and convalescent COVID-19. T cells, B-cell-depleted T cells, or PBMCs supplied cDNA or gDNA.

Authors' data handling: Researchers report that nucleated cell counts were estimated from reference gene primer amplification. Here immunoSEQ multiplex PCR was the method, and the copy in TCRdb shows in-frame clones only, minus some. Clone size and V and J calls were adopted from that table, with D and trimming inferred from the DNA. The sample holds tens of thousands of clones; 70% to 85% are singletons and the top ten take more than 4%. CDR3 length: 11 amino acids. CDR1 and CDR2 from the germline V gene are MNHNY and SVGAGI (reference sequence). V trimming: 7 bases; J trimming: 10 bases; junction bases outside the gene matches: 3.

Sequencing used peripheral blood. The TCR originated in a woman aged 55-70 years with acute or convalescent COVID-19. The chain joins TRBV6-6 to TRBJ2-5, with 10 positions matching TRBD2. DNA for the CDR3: TGTGCCAGCACTAGCGGGGGTGGCCAGTACTTC. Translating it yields CASTSGGGQYF.